This T cell receptor beta chain was found in a study of blood T cells in healthy people across ages. Together with a sample-barcoded 5' primer, a J-beta primer mix was included in a second PCR lasting roughly 6 to 12 cycles. Sequencing of every sample gave 2.5 million or more CDR3-containing paired-end reads. From the 5' RACE reads, TCRdb called clonotypes with MiXCR, one entry per CDR3 protein. The repertoire holds 700,000 or so distinct CDR3 sequences, with 35% to 50% as singletons. V dropped 3 bases and J dropped 6; count of bases not matched to a gene: 10. Germline lookup yields CDR1 SQVTM and CDR2 ANQGSEA. There are 16 residues in the CDR3.

Sample: blood. This rearrangement joins TRBV29-1 to TRBJ2-5; 13 nucleotides line up with TRBD2. The sequence came from a man aged 80 or over in good health. The CDR3 sequence is CSVDGTSGTGRKTQYF. The DNA for the CDR3 is TGCAGCGTTGATGGGACTAGCGGGACGGGTAGGAAGACCCAGTACTTC.